Below are 8 T cell receptor beta chains sequenced from a single sample in a study of PD-L1 blockade in urothelial cancer. Sequencing used immunoSEQ multiplex PCR; TCRdb keeps in-frame clones, though not all of them. The sample contains about 120,000 clones, roughly 86% of which appear only once. Documented time point: peripheral blood 6 weeks after treatment start. The sequencing used PBMCs, collected around atezolizumab (anti-PD-L1) treatment. The receptor set was obtained from a man aged 50 to 59 with urothelial cancer.

As DNA, the CDR3 is TGTGCCAGTAGACTAGTAGCACGTCACAATGAGCAGTTCTTC. It yields the protein CASRLVARHNEQFF. V usage is TRBV28 and J usage is TRBJ2-1, with TRBD2 as a possible D gene (6 bases). The CDR3 runs to 14 residues. Deletions cut 9 bases from V and 5 bases from J, with 17 bases between. Per the germline V gene, CDR1 is MDHEN and CDR2 is SYDVKM.

The chain combines TRBV7-3 with TRBJ2-2; D call uncertain. Trimming shortened V by 2 bases and J by 6 bases, and 4 bases separated the two germline ends. In germline, CDR1 is SGHTA, CDR2 FQGTGA. The CDR3 covers 12 residues. CDR3 residues: CASSLPSGELFF. The CDR3 coding sequence is TGTGCCAGCAGCTTACCGTCCGGGGAGCTGTTTTTT. Combining the CDR3 with reference TRBV7-3 and TRBJ2-2 gives the whole variable domain GAGVSQTPSNKVTEKGKYVELRCDPISGHTALYWYRQSLGQGPEFLIYFQGTGAADDSGLPNDRFFAVRPEGSVSTLKIQRTERGDSAVYLCASSLPSGELFFGEGSRLTVL.

The J gene is TRBJ2-2, the V gene TRBV5-1, with 13 bases aligning to TRBD2. This CDR3 is built from 16 residues. Germline values: CDR1 SGHRS, CDR2 YFSETQ. V shed 1 base, J shed 6 bases, and the junction held 3 bases outside the gene matches. The CDR3 region is CASSLRTSGSAGELFF. The CDR3 DNA follows: TGCGCCAGCAGCTTGAGGACTAGCGGGAGCGCCGGGGAGCTGTTTTTT.

This chain links TRBV7-2 with TRBJ2-1; 12 bases fit TRBD2. The CDR3 loop spans 18 amino acids. V gave up 5 bases and J gave up 7 bases; unmatched junction bases: 15. The germline CDR1 and CDR2 sequences are SGHTA and FQGNSA. The CDR3 sequence is CASSLRTSGTGRLNEQFF. For the CDR3, the DNA is TGTGCCAGCAGCCTGCGGACTAGCGGGACGGGACGTTTAAATGAGCAGTTCTTC.

The genes are TRBV16 and TRBJ2-5; possible D gene TRBD1, 5 bases. Germline values: CDR1 KGHSY, CDR2 FQNENV. CDR3 size: 15 residues. Trimming took off 2 bases at V and 3 bases at J, with 13 bases between the two ends. CDR3 sequence (DNA): TGTGCCAGCAGCCAACGCGCGCAGGACAAAGAGACCCAGTACTTC. Its translation: CASSQRAQDKETQYF.

This rearrangement joins TRBV19 to TRBJ2-7; 8 bases are shared with TRBD1. In germline, CDR1 is LNHDA, CDR2 SQIVND (reference sequence). Trimming at V came to 5 bases and at J to 3 bases, leaving 9 bases not matched to a gene. The CDR3 has 15 amino acids. The CDR3 here is CASSPQTGDVYEQYF. In DNA form, the CDR3 reads TGTGCCAGTAGTCCCCAGACAGGGGACGTCTACGAGCAGTACTTC.

J is TRBJ2-5 and V is TRBV5-1; perhaps TRBD1 as D (6 bases). The CDR3 runs 17 residues. Germline V gene lookup returns CDR1 SGHRS and CDR2 YFSETQ. Trimming took 0 bases from V and 1 from J, leaving 16 bases between them. The CDR3 sequence: CASSLGHRVSGQETQYF. For the CDR3, the DNA is TGCGCCAGCAGCTTGGGACACAGGGTTTCGGGCCAAGAGACCCAGTACTTC.

This clone was seen only once. The V call is TRBV18, the J call TRBJ2-3, with D tentatively TRBD1 (5 bases). V was clipped by 2 bases and J by 5 bases, with 8 bases between them. The length of the CDR3 is 13 residues. Germline V gene lookup returns CDR1 KGHSH and CDR2 LQKENI. The CDR3: CASSPRGGDTQYF. The DNA of the CDR3 is TGTGCCAGCTCACCAAGGGGCGGAGATACGCAGTATTTT.